The rows below give T cell receptor beta chains drawn from one sample of a study of T cell repertoires in cytomegalovirus infection. TCRdb passed the reads through MiXCR, listing each CDR3 protein once. The table lists about 830,000 distinct CDR3 sequences, less than 35% of them singletons, with around 12% in the top ten. No antigen has been identified for these receptors. The material sequenced was cultured CD8+ T cells from PBMCs, taken from culture after CMV antigen stimulation. These receptors all stem from a human donor in good health (CMV status not recorded). Some clones in this sample may be carry-over from other donors' samples. Each CDR3 is given with its conserved first and last residue. The order of the fields is clone size, V gene, J gene, D gene, CDR3 DNA, CDR3 protein. A D gene is named only where the DNA matches it firmly. Clone size is stated in some rows and not others, as once, few, many or a class when expanded.

-	TRBV6-6	TRBJ1-2	-	TGTGCCAGCAGCCTCGAACGGGACGCTGCTAACTATGGCTACACCTTC	CASSLERDAANYGYTF
-	TRBV10-3	TRBJ2-3	-	TGTGCCATCAGGATAGTGGGGCAAGCAGATACGCAGTATTTT	CAIRIVGQADTQYF
-	TRBV2	TRBJ2-2	-	TGTGCCAGCAGTGATCAGCAGGGGAACACCGGGGAGCTGTTTTTT	CASSDQQGNTGELFF
few	TRBV19	TRBJ1-1	-	TGTGCCAGTGCAGGGGTGGGCACTGAAGCTTTCTTT	CASAGVGTEAFF
few	TRBV6-2/TRBV6-3	TRBJ1-5	-	TGTGCCAGCAGTTACTCCCTGGGACCGGCATGGCCCCAGCATTTT	CASSYSLGPAWPQHF
-	TRBV29-1	TRBJ2-1	-	TGCAGCGCGAGGGGCCTCTCCTACAATGAGCAGTTCTTC	CSARGLSYNEQFF
-	TRBV19	TRBJ2-7	-	TGTGCCAGTAGTATAGGACCGATCGACTACGAGCAGTACTTC	CASSIGPIDYEQYF
-	TRBV9	TRBJ1-1	-	TGTGCCAGCAGCGTAGATGGGCGACCTCGTTGGGACACTGAAGCTTTCTTT	CASSVDGRPRWDTEAFF
few	TRBV14	TRBJ1-2	-	TGTGCCAGCAGCCAAAGTGGCCGCCCTACGGGCTACACCTTC	CASSQSGRPTGYTF
-	TRBV12-5	TRBJ2-1	-	TGTGCTAGTGGTTTGTCAGGGAGGAATGAGCAGTTCTTC	CASGLSGRNEQFF